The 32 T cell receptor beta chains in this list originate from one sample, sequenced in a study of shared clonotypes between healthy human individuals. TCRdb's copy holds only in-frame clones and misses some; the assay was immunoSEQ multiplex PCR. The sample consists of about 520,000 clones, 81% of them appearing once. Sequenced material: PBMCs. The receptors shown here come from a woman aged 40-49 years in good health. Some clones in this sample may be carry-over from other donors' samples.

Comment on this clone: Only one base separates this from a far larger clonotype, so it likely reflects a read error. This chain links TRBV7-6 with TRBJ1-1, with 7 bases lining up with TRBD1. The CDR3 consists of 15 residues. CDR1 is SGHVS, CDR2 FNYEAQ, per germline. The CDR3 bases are TGTGCCAGCAGCCTGGTAGGGGGCGCAGACACTGGAGCTTTCTTT. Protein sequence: CASSLVGGADTGAFF.

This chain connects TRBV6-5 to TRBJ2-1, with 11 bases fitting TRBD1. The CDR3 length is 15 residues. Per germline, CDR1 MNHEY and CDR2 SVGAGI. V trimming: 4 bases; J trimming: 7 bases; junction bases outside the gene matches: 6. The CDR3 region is CASSSRDRGFNEQFF. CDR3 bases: TGTGCCAGCAGTTCTCGGGACAGGGGGTTTAATGAGCAGTTCTTC.

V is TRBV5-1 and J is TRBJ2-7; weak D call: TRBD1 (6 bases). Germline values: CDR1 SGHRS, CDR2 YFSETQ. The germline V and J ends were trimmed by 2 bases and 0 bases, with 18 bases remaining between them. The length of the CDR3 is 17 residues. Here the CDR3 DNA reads TGCGCCAGCAGCTTAGGGCCACAGGGTGGAGGCTCCTACGAGCAGTACTTC. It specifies CASSLGPQGGGSYEQYF.

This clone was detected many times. CDR3 protein: CASSLTPTSAYNEQFF. CDR3 coding DNA: TGTGCCAGCAGCTTAACGCCGACTAGCGCCTACAATGAGCAGTTCTTC. The chain carries TRBV7-3 and TRBJ2-1, with 8 bases aligning to TRBD2. Per germline, CDR1 SGHTA and CDR2 FQGTGA. There are 16 residues in the CDR3. The V segment lost 0 bases and the J segment 2 bases; nucleotides outside the gene matches: 3. The whole variable domain, filled in from reference TRBV7-3 and TRBJ2-1, reads GAGVSQTPSNKVTEKGKYVELRCDPISGHTALYWYRQSLGQGPEFLIYFQGTGAADDSGLPNDRFFAVRPEGSVSTLKIQRTERGDSAVYLCASSLTPTSAYNEQFFGPGTRLTVL.

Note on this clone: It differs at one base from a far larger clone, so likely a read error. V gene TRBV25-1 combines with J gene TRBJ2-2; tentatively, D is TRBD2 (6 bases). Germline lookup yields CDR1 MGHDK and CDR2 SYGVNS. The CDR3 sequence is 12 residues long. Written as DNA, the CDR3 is TGTGCCAGCAGTGAATCTACCGGGGGGCTGTTTTTT. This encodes CASSESTGGLFF.

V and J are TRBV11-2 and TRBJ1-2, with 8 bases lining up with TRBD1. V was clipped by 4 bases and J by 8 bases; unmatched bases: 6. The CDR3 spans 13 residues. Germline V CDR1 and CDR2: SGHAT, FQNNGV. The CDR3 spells CASSSRGRRGYTF. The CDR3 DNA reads TGTGCCAGCAGCTCCAGGGGGCGAAGGGGCTACACCTTC.

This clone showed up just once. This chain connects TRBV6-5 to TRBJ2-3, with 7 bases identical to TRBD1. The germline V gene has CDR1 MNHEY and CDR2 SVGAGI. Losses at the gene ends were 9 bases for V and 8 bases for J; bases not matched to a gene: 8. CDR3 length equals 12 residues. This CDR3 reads CARVHRGITQYF. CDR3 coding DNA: TGTGCCAGGGTTCACAGGGGAATTACGCAGTATTTT.

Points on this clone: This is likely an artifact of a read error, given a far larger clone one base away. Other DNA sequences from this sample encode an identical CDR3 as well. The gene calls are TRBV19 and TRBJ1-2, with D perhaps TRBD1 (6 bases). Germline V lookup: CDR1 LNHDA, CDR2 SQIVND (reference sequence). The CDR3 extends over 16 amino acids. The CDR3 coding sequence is TGTGCCAGTAGTGCCAACCCCCGGGACATTAACTACGGCTACACCTTC. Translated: CASSANPRDINYGYTF.

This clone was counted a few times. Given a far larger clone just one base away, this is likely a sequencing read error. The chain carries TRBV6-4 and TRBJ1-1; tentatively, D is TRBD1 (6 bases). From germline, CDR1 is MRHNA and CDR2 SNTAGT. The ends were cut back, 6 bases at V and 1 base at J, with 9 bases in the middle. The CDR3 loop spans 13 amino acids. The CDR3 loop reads CASRPRGNTEAFF. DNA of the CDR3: TGTGCCAGCAGGCCCAGGGGGAACACTGAAGCTTTCTTT.

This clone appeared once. CDR3 loop: CSDATPQGPPEAFF. For the CDR3, the DNA is TGCAGCGACGCTACACCGCAGGGGCCCCCTGAAGCTTTCTTT. The chain recombines TRBV29-1 with TRBJ1-1; D might be TRBD1 (6 bases). Trimming shortened V by 7 bases and J by 6 bases, and 21 bases separated the two germline ends. Germline assignment: CDR1 SQVTM and CDR2 ANQGSEA. There are 14 residues in the CDR3.

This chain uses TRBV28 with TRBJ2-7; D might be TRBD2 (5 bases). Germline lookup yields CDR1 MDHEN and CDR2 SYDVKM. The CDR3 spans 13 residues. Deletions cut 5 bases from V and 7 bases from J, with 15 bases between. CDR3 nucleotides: TGTGCCAGCAGTCCCCCGGCTAGCCAGGAGCAGTACTTC. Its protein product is CASSPPASQEQYF.

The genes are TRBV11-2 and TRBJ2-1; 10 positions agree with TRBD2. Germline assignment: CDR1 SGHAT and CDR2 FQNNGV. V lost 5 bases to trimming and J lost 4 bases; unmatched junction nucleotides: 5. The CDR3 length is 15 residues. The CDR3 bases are TGTGCCAGCAGCGCGACTAGCGGGCGGTACAATGAGCAGTTCTTC. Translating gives CASSATSGRYNEQFF. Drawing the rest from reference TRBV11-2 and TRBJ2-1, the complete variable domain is EAGVAQSPRYKIIEKRQSVAFWCNPISGHATLYWYQQILGQGPKLLIQFQNNGVVDDSQLPKDRFSAERLKGVDSTLKIQPAKLEDSAVYLCASSATSGRYNEQFFGPGTRLTVL.

CDR3 loop: CASSQTGNTEAFF. The DNA of the CDR3 is TGCGCCAGCAGCCAGACAGGGAACACTGAAGCTTTCTTT. The chain employs TRBV4-1 and TRBJ1-1, with D maybe TRBD1 (6 bases). This CDR3 comprises 13 residues. V lost 3 bases to trimming and J lost 1 base, with 6 bases between them. Germline V lookup: CDR1 MGHRA, CDR2 YSYEKL.

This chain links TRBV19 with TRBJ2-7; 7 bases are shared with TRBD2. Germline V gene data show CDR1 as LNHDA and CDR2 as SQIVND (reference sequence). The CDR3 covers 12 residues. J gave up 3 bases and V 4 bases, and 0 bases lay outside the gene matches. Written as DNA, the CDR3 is TGTGCCAGTAGTAGCGGGGGCTACGAGCAGTACTTC. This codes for CASSSGGYEQYF.

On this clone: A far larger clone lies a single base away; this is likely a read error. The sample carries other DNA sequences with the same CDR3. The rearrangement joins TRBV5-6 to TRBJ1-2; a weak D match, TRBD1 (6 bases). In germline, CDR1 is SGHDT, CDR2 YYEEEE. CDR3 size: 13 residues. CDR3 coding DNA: TGTGCCAGCAGCTTCTTACAGGGCTATGGCTACACTTTC. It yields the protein CASSFLQGYGYTF.

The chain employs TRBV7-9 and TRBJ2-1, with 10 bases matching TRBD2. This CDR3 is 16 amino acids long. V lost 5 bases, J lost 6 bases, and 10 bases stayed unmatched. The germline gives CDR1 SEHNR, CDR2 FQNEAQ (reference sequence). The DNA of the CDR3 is TGTGCCAGCAGCCCAACCCTAGCGGGAGTAAGCAATGAGCAGTTCTTC. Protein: CASSPTLAGVSNEQFF.

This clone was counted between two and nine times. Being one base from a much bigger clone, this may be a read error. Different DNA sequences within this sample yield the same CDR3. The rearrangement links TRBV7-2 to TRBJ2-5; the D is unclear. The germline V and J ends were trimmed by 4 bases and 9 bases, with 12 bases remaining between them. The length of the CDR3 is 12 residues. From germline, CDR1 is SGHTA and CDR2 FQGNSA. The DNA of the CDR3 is TGTGCCAGCAGCTACTATTCGGGTGCCCAGTACTTC. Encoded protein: CASSYYSGAQYF. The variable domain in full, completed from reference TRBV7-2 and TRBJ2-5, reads GAGVSQSPSNKVTEKGKDVELRCDPISGHTALYWYRQSLGQGLEFLIYFQGNSAPDKSGLPSDRFSAERTGGSVSTLTIQRTQQEDSAVYLCASSYYSGAQYFGPGTRLLVL.

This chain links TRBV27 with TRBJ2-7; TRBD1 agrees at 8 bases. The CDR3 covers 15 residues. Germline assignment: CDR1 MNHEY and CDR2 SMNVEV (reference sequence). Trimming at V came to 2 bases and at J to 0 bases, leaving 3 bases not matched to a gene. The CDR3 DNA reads TGTGCCAGCAGTTTAACCAGGGGGCACTCCTACGAGCAGTACTTC. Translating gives CASSLTRGHSYEQYF.

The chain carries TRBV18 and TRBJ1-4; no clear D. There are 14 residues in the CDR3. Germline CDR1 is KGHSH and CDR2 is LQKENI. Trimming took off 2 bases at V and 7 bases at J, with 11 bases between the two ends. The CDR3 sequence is CASSPGNKGEKLFF. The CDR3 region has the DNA TGTGCCAGCTCACCAGGAAACAAGGGTGAAAAACTGTTTTTT.

CDR3 coding DNA: TGTGCCAGCAGCCGGGACAGGGGGCGTGGGGAGCAGTACTTC. Its protein product is CASSRDRGRGEQYF. V and J are TRBV6-5 and TRBJ2-7; TRBD1 aligns across 12 bases. J was trimmed by 7 bases and V by 6 bases; bases with no gene match: 7. CDR3 length: 14 amino acids. Germline CDR1 and CDR2: MNHEY and SVGAGI.

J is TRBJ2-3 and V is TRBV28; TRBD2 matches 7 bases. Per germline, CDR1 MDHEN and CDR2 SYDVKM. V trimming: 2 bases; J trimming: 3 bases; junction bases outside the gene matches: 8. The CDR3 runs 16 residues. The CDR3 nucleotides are TGTGCCAGCAGTTTACCGCGGGAGTTCGGGACAGATACGCAGTATTTT. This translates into CASSLPREFGTDTQYF. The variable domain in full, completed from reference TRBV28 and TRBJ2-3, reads DVKVTQSSRYLVKRTGEKVFLECVQDMDHENMFWYRQDPGLGLRLIYFSYDVKMKEKGDIPEGYSVSREKKERFSLILESASTNQTSMYLCASSLPREFGTDTQYFGPGTRLTVL.

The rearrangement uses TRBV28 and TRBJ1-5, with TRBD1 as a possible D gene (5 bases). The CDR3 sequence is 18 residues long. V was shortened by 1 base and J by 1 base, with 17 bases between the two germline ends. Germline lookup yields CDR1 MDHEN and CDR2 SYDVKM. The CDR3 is CASSLFGSGIMSNQPQHF. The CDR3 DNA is TGTGCCAGCAGTTTATTCGGGTCAGGGATCATGAGCAATCAGCCCCAGCATTTT. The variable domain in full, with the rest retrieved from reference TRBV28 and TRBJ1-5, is DVKVTQSSRYLVKRTGEKVFLECVQDMDHENMFWYRQDPGLGLRLIYFSYDVKMKEKGDIPEGYSVSREKKERFSLILESASTNQTSMYLCASSLFGSGIMSNQPQHFGDGTRLSIL.

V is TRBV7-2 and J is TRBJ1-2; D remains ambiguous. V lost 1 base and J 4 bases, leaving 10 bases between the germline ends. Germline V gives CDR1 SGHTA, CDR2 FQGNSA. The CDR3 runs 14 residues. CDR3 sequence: CASSLGRGAYGYTF. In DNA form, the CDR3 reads TGTGCCAGCAGCTTAGGTCGGGGAGCCTATGGCTACACCTTC.

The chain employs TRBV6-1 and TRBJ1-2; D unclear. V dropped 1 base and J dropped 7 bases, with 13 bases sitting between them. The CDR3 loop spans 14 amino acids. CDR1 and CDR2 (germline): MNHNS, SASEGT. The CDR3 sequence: CASSEVTAARGYTF. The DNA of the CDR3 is TGTGCCAGCAGTGAAGTAACGGCAGCGCGTGGCTACACCTTC.

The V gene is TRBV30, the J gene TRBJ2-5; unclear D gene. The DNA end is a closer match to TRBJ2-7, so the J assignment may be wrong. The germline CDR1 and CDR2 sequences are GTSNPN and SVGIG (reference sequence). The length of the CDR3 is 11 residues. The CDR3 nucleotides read TGTGCCTGGGCCTCCTTTGGCGAGCAGTACTTC. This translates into CAWASFGEQYF.

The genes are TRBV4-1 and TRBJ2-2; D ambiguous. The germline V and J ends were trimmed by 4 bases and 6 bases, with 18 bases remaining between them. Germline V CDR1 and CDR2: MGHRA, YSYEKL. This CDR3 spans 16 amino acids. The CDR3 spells CASSLRAVRAAGELFF. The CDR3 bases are TGCGCCAGCAGCCTTCGGGCCGTCCGTGCCGCCGGGGAGCTGTTTTTT.

The CDR3 coding sequence is TGTGCCAGCAGAGGCGGGAGCTCAGTCGGGGAGCTGTTTTTT. This sequence encodes CASRGGSSVGELFF. The chain uses TRBV28 and TRBJ2-2, with 7 bases lining up with TRBD2. There are 14 residues in the CDR3. Germline V gene lookup returns CDR1 MDHEN and CDR2 SYDVKM. After removal of 6 bases from V and 7 bases from J, the junction contained 8 bases not matched to a gene.

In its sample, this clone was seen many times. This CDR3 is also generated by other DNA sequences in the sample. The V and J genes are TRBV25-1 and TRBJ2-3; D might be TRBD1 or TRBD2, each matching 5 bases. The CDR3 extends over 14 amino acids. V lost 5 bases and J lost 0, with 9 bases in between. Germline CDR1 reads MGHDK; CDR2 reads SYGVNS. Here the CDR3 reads CASSTRDSTDTQYF. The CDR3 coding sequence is TGTGCCAGCAGTACCCGGGACAGCACAGATACGCAGTATTTT.

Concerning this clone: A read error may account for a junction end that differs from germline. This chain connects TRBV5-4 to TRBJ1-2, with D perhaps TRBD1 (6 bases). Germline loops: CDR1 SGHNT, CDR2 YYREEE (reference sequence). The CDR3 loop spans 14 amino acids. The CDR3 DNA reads TGTGCCGGCAGCTTCGGGGGCGAAATAGGTGGCTACACCTTC. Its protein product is CAGSFGGEIGGYTF.

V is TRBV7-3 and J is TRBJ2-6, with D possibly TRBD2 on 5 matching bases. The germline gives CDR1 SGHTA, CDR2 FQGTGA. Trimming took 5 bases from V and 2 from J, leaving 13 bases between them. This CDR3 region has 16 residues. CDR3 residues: CASSLETTPGANVLTF. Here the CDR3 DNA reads TGTGCCAGCAGCCTAGAGACTACACCTGGGGCCAACGTCCTGACTTTC.

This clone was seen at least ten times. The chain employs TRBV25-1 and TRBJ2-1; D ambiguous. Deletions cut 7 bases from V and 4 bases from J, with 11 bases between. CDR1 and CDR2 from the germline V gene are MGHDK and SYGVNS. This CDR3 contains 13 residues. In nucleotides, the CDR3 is TGTGCCAGCACCGAGTGGGGTTACAATGAGCAGTTCTTC. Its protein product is CASTEWGYNEQFF.

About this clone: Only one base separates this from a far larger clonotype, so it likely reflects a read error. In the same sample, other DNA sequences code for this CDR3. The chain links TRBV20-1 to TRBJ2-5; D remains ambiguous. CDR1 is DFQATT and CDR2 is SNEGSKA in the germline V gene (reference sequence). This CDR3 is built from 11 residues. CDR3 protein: CSAISMETQYF. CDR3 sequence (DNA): TGCAGTGCTATTAGTATGGAGACACAGTACTTC.